What follows are 20 T cell receptor beta chains derived from one specimen sequenced in a study of control samples from healthy donors and cancer patients. Only in-frame clones appear in the TCRdb table, and some are missing; sequencing was by immunoSEQ multiplex PCR. The sample has over 70,000 clones; 85% to 90% are singletons. The sample consisted of PBMCs. These receptors came from a woman aged 45-65 years with colorectal cancer.

The gene calls are TRBV5-6 and TRBJ2-7, with a tentative D call TRBD2 (5 bases). Germline CDR1 SGHDT, CDR2 YYEEEE. The CDR3 loop spans 13 amino acids. Trimming cost V 2 bases and J 5 bases, with 11 bases left between them. DNA of the CDR3: TGTGCCAGCAGCTTTCCGGGGTACGACGAGCAGTACGTC. Translated, it gives CASSFPGYDEQYV.

This clone was recorded only once. The chain couples TRBV12-3 or TRBV12-4 to TRBJ1-5; D possibly corresponds to TRBD1 (6 bases). The CDR3 extends over 13 amino acids. Deletions cut 5 bases from V and 5 bases from J, with 10 bases between. The CDR3 sequence: CASSEGGHQPQHF. For the CDR3, the DNA is TGTGCCAGCAGTGAGGGGGGTCATCAGCCCCAGCATTTT.

This rearrangement joins TRBV6-1 to TRBJ1-2; D call uncertain. Between the trimmed V and J ends, which lost 2 bases and 7 bases, there was a span of 11 bases. Germline V gene lookup returns CDR1 MNHNS and CDR2 SASEGT. CDR3 length equals 13 residues. In DNA, the CDR3 is TGTGCCAGCAGTGAACGGGAAGGAGGTGGCTACACCTTC. It codes for CASSEREGGGYTF.

This chain connects TRBV6-2 or TRBV6-3 to TRBJ2-3, with D hard to call. V lost 4 bases, J lost 2 bases, and 10 bases lay in between. Germline V gene data show CDR1 as MNHEY and CDR2 as SVGEGT. This CDR3 has 14 amino acids. As DNA, the CDR3 is TGTGCCAGCAGTTCTCTTCAGGTCACAGATACGCAGTATTTT. Encoded protein: CASSSLQVTDTQYF.

The V call is TRBV7-3, the J call TRBJ2-2, with 9 nucleotides matching TRBD2. CDR1 is SGHTA and CDR2 is FQGTGA in the germline V gene. Trimming took 4 bases from V and 7 from J; bases not matched to a gene: 4. The CDR3 spans 14 residues. The CDR3 loop is CASSSGLADGELFF. The CDR3 bases are TGTGCCAGCAGCTCGGGACTAGCAGACGGGGAGCTGTTTTTT.

This chain links TRBV5-1 with TRBJ2-1; 10 bases match TRBD1. Germline-derived CDR1 and CDR2 are SGHRS and YFSETQ. The CDR3 length is 17 residues. Trimming at V came to 4 bases and at J to 9 bases, leaving 16 bases not matched to a gene. CDR3 protein: CASSPTTRQGARGEQFF. In DNA, the CDR3 is TGCGCCAGCAGCCCCACTACGCGACAGGGGGCGCGGGGTGAGCAGTTCTTC.

The rearrangement links TRBV10-1 to TRBJ1-6; D is uncertain. This CDR3 contains 12 residues. The V gene's germline CDR1 is WNHNN and CDR2 SYGVQD (reference sequence). The V gene lost 6 bases and the J gene lost 7 bases, with 7 bases spanning the gap. The CDR3 coding sequence is TGCGCCAGCAGCCCCTTCAATTCACCCCTCCACTTT. It yields the protein CASSPFNSPLHF.

The chain uses TRBV2 and TRBJ2-1; TRBD1 matches at 7 bases. Per germline, CDR1 SNHLY and CDR2 FYNNEI. After removal of 7 bases from V and 4 bases from J, the junction contained 7 bases not matched to a gene. The CDR3 loop spans 14 amino acids. The CDR3 bases are TGTGCCAGCAAAGTAGGGACAGCTTACAATGAGCAGTTCTTC. Translated: CASKVGTAYNEQFF.

The chain combines TRBV9 with TRBJ2-2; 10 bases line up with TRBD1. This CDR3 spans 16 amino acids. Germline V lookup: CDR1 SGDLS, CDR2 YYNGEE. After removal of 3 bases from V and 5 bases from J, the junction contained 7 bases not matched to a gene. Here the CDR3 DNA reads TGTGCCAGCAGCGCCCAGGGACAGGGGTGGACCGGGGAGCTGTTTTTT. It codes for CASSAQGQGWTGELFF.

This chain joins TRBV5-1 and TRBJ1-3; D is possibly TRBD1 (6 bases). CDR1 SGHRS and CDR2 YFSETQ come from the germline V gene. V was pared by 3 bases and J by 4 bases, with 17 bases between. This CDR3 spans 16 amino acids. The CDR3 DNA is TGCGCCAGCAGCTCCCAGGGGCCCAAAAAAGGAAACACCATATATTTT. This sequence encodes CASSSQGPKKGNTIYF.

This clone has more than one count but fewer than ten. The CDR3 DNA sequence: TGCGCCAGCAGCCAATACGACAGGGGGGGCTATGGCTACACCTTC. This sequence encodes CASSQYDRGGYGYTF. The chain links TRBV4-1 to TRBJ1-2; TRBD1 aligns across 9 bases. The germline gives CDR1 MGHRA, CDR2 YSYEKL. The CDR3 spans 15 residues. J was trimmed by 4 bases and V by 2 bases; bases with no gene match: 5.

The chain has TRBV6-2 or TRBV6-3 and TRBJ1-5; D is undetermined. The CDR3 is 13 residues long. In germline, CDR1 is MNHEY, CDR2 SVGEGT. Trimming stripped 6 bases from V and 9 bases from J, with 15 bases between. For the CDR3, the DNA is TGTGCCAGCAGGTACGGGCCTAACGGGCCCCAGCATTTT. Amino acid sequence: CASRYGPNGPQHF.

This rearrangement joins TRBV2 to TRBJ1-1; the D is unclear. Trimming removed 7 bases from V and 9 bases from J, with 12 bases in between. Germline-derived CDR1 and CDR2 are SNHLY and FYNNEI. The length of the CDR3 is 11 residues. The CDR3 sequence: CASTLQRKAFF. The CDR3 nucleotides read TGTGCCAGCACCTTACAACGAAAAGCTTTCTTT.

This chain joins TRBV7-2 and TRBJ2-3, with 8 bases fitting TRBD2. This CDR3 region has 15 residues. Germline values: CDR1 SGHTA, CDR2 FQGNSA. V lost 1 base to trimming and J lost 6 bases; unmatched junction nucleotides: 6. The DNA for the CDR3 is TGTGCCAGCAGCTTAGGCCTAGCGGGCTCTGATACGCAGTATTTT. It codes for CASSLGLAGSDTQYF.

This clone was seen just once. This chain uses TRBV7-2 with TRBJ2-3, with 11 bases identical to TRBD2. Germline V gene lookup returns CDR1 SGHTA and CDR2 FQGNSA. V lost 5 bases and J lost 6; bases outside the gene matches: 13. This CDR3 comprises 17 residues. CDR3 amino acids: CASSPQNLAGGSDTQYF. The CDR3 DNA follows: TGTGCCAGCAGCCCCCAAAACCTAGCGGGGGGCAGTGATACGCAGTATTTT.

This clone was observed a single time. This chain joins TRBV19 and TRBJ1-1; D remains unclear. The CDR3 has 15 residues. CDR1 and CDR2 from the germline V gene are LNHDA and SQIVND (reference sequence). V lost 3 bases to trimming and J lost 2 bases, with 13 bases between them. The CDR3 region is CASSITRGINTEAFF. The DNA for the CDR3 is TGTGCCAGTAGTATTACCCGCGGGATTAACACTGAAGCTTTCTTT.

CDR3 DNA: TGTGCCAGCAGGAAGGAGACATCGAACACTGAAGCTTTCTTT. This gives the protein CASRKETSNTEAFF. This sequence joins TRBV6-4 and TRBJ1-1; unclear D gene. Trimming took 6 bases from V and 1 from J, leaving 12 bases between them. The CDR3 contains 14 residues. CDR1 and CDR2 from the germline V gene are MRHNA and SNTAGT.

This clone was counted once. The chain recombines TRBV5-6 with TRBJ2-7; the D gene is possibly TRBD2 (5 bases). The CDR3 contains 15 residues. Germline V gene sequence: CDR1 SGHDT, CDR2 YYEEEE. V was clipped by 2 bases and J by 7 bases, with 19 bases between them. The CDR3 DNA reads TGTGCCAGCAGCTTAGCCCAGAGGCCAACGGGGGAGCAGTACGTC. It yields the protein CASSLAQRPTGEQYV.

This chain connects TRBV5-1 to TRBJ2-3, with D perhaps matching TRBD2 (5 bases). Germline-derived CDR1 and CDR2 are SGHRS and YFSETQ. The ends were cut back, 4 bases at V and 7 bases at J, with 22 bases in the middle. The CDR3 runs 16 residues. The CDR3 region has the DNA TGCGCCAGCAGCGGTCCCGGACTGGCGGGCACGAATACGCAGTATTTT. It encodes CASSGPGLAGTNTQYF.

V and J are TRBV7-2 and TRBJ2-2, with TRBD2 matching over 8 bases. J lost 7 bases, V lost 6 bases, and 7 bases had no gene match. CDR3 length: 14 residues. Germline CDR1 and CDR2: SGHTA and FQGNSA. CDR3 in amino acids: CASSPLAGGGELFF. As DNA, the CDR3 is TGTGCCAGCAGTCCCCTGGCGGGGGGCGGGGAGCTGTTTTTT.